What follows are 12 T cell receptor beta chains derived from one specimen sequenced in a study of T cell repertoires in cytomegalovirus infection. MiXCR was run by TCRdb on the reads, yielding one entry per CDR3 protein. Seen here are around 310,000 distinct CDR3 sequences, roughly 17% observed once, and the top ten hold approximately 12%. The sample was PBMCs. The origin of the receptors is a human donor in good health (CMV status not recorded). Some clones in this sample may be carry-over from other donors' samples.

The chain links TRBV4-1 to TRBJ1-5; D is unclear. The V end lost 1 base, the J end lost 3 bases, and 10 bases lay between the germline ends. The germline CDR1 and CDR2 sequences are MGHRA and YSYEKL. CDR3 length equals 15 residues. In nucleotides, the CDR3 is TGCGCCAGCAGCCAAGGGAAGACACACAATCAGCCCCAGCATTTT. Protein sequence: CASSQGKTHNQPQHF.

The genes are TRBV12-3 or TRBV12-4 and TRBJ1-5, with D unclear. CDR3 length equals 14 residues. V was pared by 2 bases and J by 4 bases, with 9 bases between. The CDR3 bases are TGTGCCAGCAGTTTAACCGACAAGAATCAGCCCCAGCATTTT. Its translation: CASSLTDKNQPQHF.

This clonotype was counted only a few times. The chain employs TRBV5-1 and TRBJ1-2; D not certain. Germline lookup yields CDR1 SGHRS and CDR2 YFSETQ. The CDR3 loop spans 14 amino acids. V was shortened by 0 bases and J by 4 bases, with 10 bases between the two germline ends. In nucleotides, the CDR3 is TGCGCCAGCAGCTTGGCCGGGATGACCTATGGCTACACCTTC. Its translation: CASSLAGMTYGYTF.

The chain links TRBV5-5 to TRBJ1-4; D not certain. The CDR3 is 14 residues long. Germline CDR1 and CDR2: SGHKS and YYEKEE (reference sequence). The germline V and J ends were trimmed by 2 bases and 4 bases, with 9 bases remaining between them. CDR3 residues: CASSFGSVNEKLFF. The CDR3 region has the DNA TGTGCCAGCAGCTTCGGCAGTGTTAATGAAAAACTGTTTTTT.

This clonotype was counted between two and nine times. The genes are TRBV6-1 and TRBJ1-1, with D perhaps matching TRBD1 (6 bases). Trimming stripped 2 bases from V and 4 bases from J, with 17 bases between. This CDR3 comprises 16 residues. Germline V CDR1 and CDR2: MNHNS, SASEGT. The CDR3 region is CASSEWGQGSGTEAFF. CDR3 in DNA: TGTGCCAGCAGTGAATGGGGGCAGGGGTCGGGCACTGAAGCTTTCTTT.

J is TRBJ2-1 and V is TRBV19, with 12 bases fitting TRBD2. The CDR3 consists of 15 residues. After removal of 8 bases from V and 7 bases from J, the junction contained 9 bases not matched to a gene. Germline V gene lookup returns CDR1 LNHDA and CDR2 SQIVND (reference sequence). CDR3 residues: CASLKTSGGRNEQFF. The CDR3, as DNA: TGTGCCAGTCTCAAGACTAGCGGGGGCCGGAATGAGCAGTTCTTC.

This clonotype was picked up a small number of times. V and J are TRBV4-1 and TRBJ2-1; 7 bases fit TRBD2. Germline V gives CDR1 MGHRA, CDR2 YSYEKL. Trimming cost V 0 bases and J 7 bases; bases outside gene matches: 3. The CDR3 contains 14 residues. CDR3 DNA sequence: TGCGCCAGCAGCCAAGAGGGGGGGAGGAATGAGCAGTTCTTC. This sequence encodes CASSQEGGRNEQFF.

This clonotype came up many times. The chain combines TRBV28 with TRBJ2-7, with 8 bases lining up with TRBD1. The V segment lost 5 bases and the J segment 4 bases; nucleotides outside the gene matches: 7. In germline, CDR1 is MDHEN, CDR2 SYDVKM. This CDR3 has 14 residues. The CDR3 sequence is CASSQGQAPYEQYF. The CDR3 nucleotides are TGTGCCAGCAGTCAGGGACAGGCGCCTTACGAGCAGTACTTC.

In its sample, this clonotype was seen many times. The rearrangement links TRBV12-3 or TRBV12-4 to TRBJ1-5; D remains unclear. CDR3 length: 14 residues. V was clipped by 4 bases and J by 0 bases, with 7 bases between them. This chain's CDR3 is CASSSDTSNQPQHF. The DNA of the CDR3 is TGTGCCAGCAGTTCAGATACTAGCAATCAGCCCCAGCATTTT.

This clonotype came up many times. This chain connects TRBV7-3 to TRBJ1-1; 7 bases match TRBD1. This CDR3 contains 13 residues. Trimming took 8 bases from V and 1 from J; bases not matched to a gene: 4. The germline V gene encodes CDR1 SGHTA and CDR2 FQGTGA. In nucleotides, the CDR3 is TGTGCCAGCCGACAGGGATGGAACACTGAAGCTTTCTTT. Translation: CASRQGWNTEAFF.

In the case of this clonotype: One junction end disagrees with the germline gene, perhaps due to a read error. V usage is TRBV12-3 or TRBV12-4 and J usage is TRBJ1-1; the D is unclear. The CDR3 is 14 residues long. CDR3 nucleotides: TGTGCCAGCAGTTTATCAGTAGTCTCCACTGAAGCTTCCTTT. As protein: CASSLSVVSTEASF.

Many counts were recorded for this clonotype. The chain uses TRBV6-1 and TRBJ2-2; no definite D call. Trimming took 3 bases from V and 10 from J, leaving 9 bases between them. Germline CDR1 reads MNHNS; CDR2 reads SASEGT. CDR3 length: 12 amino acids. The DNA of the CDR3 is TGTGCCAGCAGTGAGGCAGGCGCGGAGCTGTTTTTT. Its translation: CASSEAGAELFF.